These 27 T cell receptor beta chains share one sample of origin, sequenced in a study of blood T cell repertoires in COVID-19. Sequencing used immunoSEQ multiplex PCR; TCRdb keeps in-frame clones, though not all of them. The sample carries under 300,000 clones, roughly 90% recorded once. The sample consisted of peripheral blood. These receptors were obtained from a woman in her forties who had recovered from COVID-19.

The CDR3 here is CAISESKRQLEAFF. The CDR3 nucleotides read TGTGCCATCAGTGAGTCGAAGCGTCAACTTGAAGCTTTCTTT. V usage is TRBV10-3 and J usage is TRBJ1-1; no firm D call. The length of the CDR3 is 14 residues. V was shortened by 0 bases and J by 7 bases, with 12 bases between the two germline ends. In germline, CDR1 is ENHRY, CDR2 SYGVKD.

The table lists this clone with a few counts. The chain couples TRBV21-1 to TRBJ1-2; the D call TRBD1 from the table was never checked on the DNA. TRBV21-1 is a pseudogene segment. This CDR3 is 14 amino acids long. CDR3 bases: TGTGCCAGCAGCAAAGCCAGGGTCGGCTATGGCTACACCTTC. It yields the protein CASSKARVGYGYTF.

The table lists this clone with a few counts. The chain couples TRBV7-2 to TRBJ2-5, with 11 bases that match TRBD1. There are 15 residues in the CDR3. CDR1 and CDR2 from the germline V gene are SGHTA and FQGNSA. The J segment lost 7 bases and the V segment lost 5 bases, leaving 9 bases of the junction unmatched. CDR3 coding DNA: TGTGCCAGCAGCCCTACCCACGGGACAGGGGGGACCCAGTACTTC. Translation gives CASSPTHGTGGTQYF.

The chain has TRBV7-9 and TRBJ2-1; TRBD2 might be the D (5 bases). The CDR3 length is 13 residues. V dropped 3 bases and J dropped 8 bases, with 11 bases sitting between them. CDR1 and CDR2 (germline): SEHNR, FQNEAQ (reference sequence). As DNA, the CDR3 is TGTGCCAGCAGCTTCTCGGGGTTCGATGAGCAGTTCTTC. Translating it yields CASSFSGFDEQFF.

This sequence joins TRBV28 and TRBJ2-3; 8 bases agree with TRBD2. J lost 1 base, V lost 6 bases, and 6 bases had no gene match. Germline CDR1 MDHEN, CDR2 SYDVKM. The CDR3 extends over 15 amino acids. CDR3 region: CASSLLAAGTDTQYF. The CDR3 bases are TGTGCCAGCAGCTTACTAGCGGCAGGCACAGATACGCAGTATTTT.

The rearrangement uses TRBV7-2 and TRBJ2-3; 15 bases agree with TRBD2. Germline values: CDR1 SGHTA, CDR2 FQGNSA. The CDR3 covers 15 residues. J was trimmed by 5 bases and V by 5 bases; bases with no gene match: 2. CDR3 loop: CASSVGLAGGDTQYF. The CDR3 DNA reads as TGTGCCAGCAGCGTGGGACTAGCGGGAGGAGATACGCAGTATTTT.

This clone appeared a single time. The chain recombines TRBV27 with TRBJ1-4, with D tentatively TRBD1 (6 bases). The CDR3 extends over 16 amino acids. V lost 5 bases, J lost 6 bases, and 19 bases lay in between. Per the germline V gene, CDR1 is MNHEY and CDR2 is SMNVEV (reference sequence). The DNA of the CDR3 is TGTGCCAGCAGTCCCCTGGGGGGGGCAAGTCATGAAAAACTGTTTTTT. It translates to CASSPLGGASHEKLFF.

The V and J genes are TRBV3-1 (or the pseudogene TRBV3-2) and TRBJ2-5, with a weak D call TRBD2 (6 bases). Germline CDR1 LGHDT, CDR2 YNNKEL (reference sequence). This CDR3 comprises 14 residues. The germline V and J ends were trimmed by 3 bases and 1 base, with 9 bases remaining between them. CDR3 protein: CASSHISGQETQYF. CDR3 DNA sequence: TGTGCCAGCAGCCATATTAGCGGCCAAGAGACCCAGTACTTC.

This clone has a handful of counts. This chain uses TRBV2 with TRBJ2-7; 9 bases fit TRBD2. Germline lookup yields CDR1 SNHLY and CDR2 FYNNEI. The CDR3 has 16 amino acids. Trimming cost V 2 bases and J 5 bases; bases outside gene matches: 10. The CDR3 here is CASSEITGLARNEQYF. CDR3 DNA sequence: TGTGCCAGCAGTGAAATTACGGGACTAGCAAGGAACGAGCAGTACTTC.

This clone was seen only once. The chain carries TRBV18 and TRBJ2-7, with D uncertain. V was pared by 1 base and J by 0 bases, with 16 bases between. The germline V gene encodes CDR1 KGHSH and CDR2 LQKENI. This CDR3 spans 17 amino acids. This chain's CDR3 is CASSPHPPWASSYEQYF. The CDR3 DNA is TGTGCCAGCTCACCACACCCCCCTTGGGCCAGCTCCTACGAGCAGTACTTC.

V gene TRBV19 combines with J gene TRBJ2-7, with 11 bases identical to TRBD1. The CDR3 length is 13 residues. After removal of 6 bases from V and 3 bases from J, the junction contained 1 base not matched to a gene. Germline CDR1 reads LNHDA; CDR2 reads SQIVND (reference sequence). CDR3 sequence reads: CASRGQGGYEQYF. The CDR3 nucleotides are TGTGCCAGTAGGGGACAGGGGGGCTACGAGCAGTACTTC.

This clone was observed a single time. V usage is TRBV13 and J usage is TRBJ2-7, with D unclear. This CDR3 comprises 14 residues. The V end lost 5 bases, the J end lost 2 bases, and 13 bases lay between the germline ends. Germline V lookup: CDR1 PRHDT, CDR2 FYEKMQ (reference sequence). CDR3 residues: CASSPTPAAYEQYF. CDR3 nucleotides: TGTGCCAGCAGCCCCACCCCTGCGGCCTACGAGCAGTACTTC. The whole variable domain, filled in from reference TRBV13 and TRBJ2-7, reads AAGVIQSPRHLIKEKRETATLKCYPIPRHDTVYWYQQGPGQDPQFLISFYEKMQSDKGSIPDRFSAQQFSDYHSELNMSSLELGDSALYFCASSPTPAAYEQYFGPGTRLTVT.

V is TRBV6-1 and J is TRBJ1-3, with D tentatively TRBD1 (6 bases). Germline V gives CDR1 MNHNS, CDR2 SASEGT. V lost 0 bases and J lost 0, with 9 bases in between. This CDR3 has 16 residues. The CDR3 region has the DNA TGTGCCAGCAGTGAAGCTAGGGGGTACTCTGGAAACACCATATATTTT. It translates to CASSEARGYSGNTIYF.

The rearrangement links TRBV19 to TRBJ2-5; D not resolved. V was clipped by 6 bases and J by 4 bases, with 18 bases between them. Germline V gene sequence: CDR1 LNHDA, CDR2 SQIVND (reference sequence). This CDR3 contains 15 residues. The DNA of the CDR3 is TGTGCCAGTAGCGCCGCGGAATACCCGGGAGAGACCCAGTACTTC. This gives the protein CASSAAEYPGETQYF.

The chain employs TRBV28 and TRBJ1-5, with D perhaps matching TRBD1 (5 bases). V lost 6 bases to trimming and J lost 3 bases, with 15 bases between them. Germline CDR1 and CDR2: MDHEN and SYDVKM. The CDR3 loop spans 15 amino acids. The CDR3 region has the DNA TGTGCCAGCAGCACTGGGGGGGGTGACAATCAGCCCCAGCATTTT. Its translation: CASSTGGGDNQPQHF.

The rearrangement links TRBV4-2 to TRBJ2-7; 7 positions match TRBD1. CDR1 LGHNA and CDR2 YNFKEQ come from the germline V gene. This CDR3 region has 14 residues. With V trimmed by 2 bases and J by 6 bases, 7 bases remained unmatched. The CDR3 sequence: CASSQPTGYSEQYF. The CDR3 nucleotides are TGTGCCAGCAGCCAACCGACAGGGTACAGCGAGCAGTACTTC.

The chain employs TRBV24-1 and TRBJ1-5; 9 bases align to TRBD1. Trimming took 3 bases from V and 4 from J; bases not matched to a gene: 6. CDR1 is KGHDR, CDR2 SFDVKD, per germline. The length of the CDR3 is 16 residues. The CDR3 region is CATSDGTGLVNQPQHF. The DNA of the CDR3 is TGTGCCACCAGTGATGGGACAGGGTTGGTGAATCAGCCCCAGCATTTT.

The chain is built from TRBV28 and TRBJ2-5, with 7 nucleotides matching TRBD2. The CDR3 length is 12 residues. Germline assignment: CDR1 MDHEN and CDR2 SYDVKM. V gave up 6 bases and J gave up 5 bases; unmatched junction bases: 3. The CDR3 reads CASRDGGETQYF. The DNA for the CDR3 is TGTGCCAGCAGGGACGGGGGGGAGACCCAGTACTTC.

Only one count was recorded for this clone. The chain recombines TRBV29-1 with TRBJ1-1; 11 bases align to TRBD1. Losses at the gene ends were 7 bases for V and 0 bases for J; bases not matched to a gene: 7. The CDR3 runs to 15 residues. The germline gives CDR1 SQVTM, CDR2 ANQGSEA. The CDR3 spells CSGRTGGSMNTEAFF. The CDR3 DNA reads as TGCAGCGGGAGGACAGGGGGCTCAATGAACACTGAAGCTTTCTTT.

The rearrangement links TRBV6-5 to TRBJ1-2, with TRBD1 identical over 10 bases. Per the germline V gene, CDR1 is MNHEY and CDR2 is SVGAGI. The junction had 3 bases not matched to a gene; V was cut back by 6 bases and J by 2 bases. The CDR3 consists of 14 residues. CDR3 sequence (DNA): TGTGCCAGCAGCCCGACAGGGGGCAACTATGGCTACACCTTC. Encoded protein: CASSPTGGNYGYTF.

Concerning this clone: This same CDR3 is encoded by further DNA sequences in the sample. The V gene is TRBV29-1, the J gene TRBJ2-7, with 11 positions matching TRBD2. The germline gives CDR1 SQVTM, CDR2 ANQGSEA. This CDR3 is 13 amino acids long. V lost 2 bases and J lost 3; bases outside the gene matches: 0. The chain's CDR3 is CSVELAGGYEQYF. CDR3 DNA sequence: TGCAGCGTTGAACTAGCGGGAGGCTACGAGCAGTACTTC.

This chain joins TRBV27 and TRBJ2-3; 7 bases line up with TRBD2. CDR3 length equals 16 residues. V gave up 7 bases and J gave up 4 bases; unmatched junction bases: 14. Germline lookup yields CDR1 MNHEY and CDR2 SMNVEV (reference sequence). As DNA, the CDR3 is TGTGCCAGCACTCCCCCGGGCGGGAGTGGTGCAGATACGCAGTATTTT. This sequence encodes CASTPPGGSGADTQYF.

Worth noting for this clone: The sample holds other DNA sequences that translate to the same CDR3. The genes are TRBV18 and TRBJ2-5; perhaps TRBD1 as D (6 bases). The CDR3 loop spans 13 amino acids. The germline CDR1 and CDR2 sequences are KGHSH and LQKENI. Trimming removed 2 bases from V and 5 bases from J, with 9 bases in between. CDR3: CASSPTGRETQYF. The CDR3 DNA reads TGTGCCAGCTCACCAACAGGGCGGGAGACCCAGTACTTC.

The chain is built from TRBV11-3 and TRBJ2-5, with 9 nucleotides matching TRBD2. CDR1 is SGHNT and CDR2 is YENEEA in the germline V gene. With V trimmed by 5 bases and J by 9 bases, 10 bases remained unmatched. The CDR3 loop spans 14 amino acids. DNA for the CDR3: TGTGCCAGCAGCCTTAGCGGGAGCGGCAAGCCCCAGTACTTC. Translated, it gives CASSLSGSGKPQYF.

The rearrangement links TRBV20-1 to TRBJ2-7; 13 bases fit TRBD2. The CDR3 consists of 17 residues. V gave up 3 bases and J gave up 6 bases; unmatched junction bases: 14. Germline CDR1 is DFQATT and CDR2 is SNEGSKA (reference sequence). Here the CDR3 reads CSASVTSGLAGVVEQYF. The CDR3 DNA is TGCAGTGCTAGTGTCACCTCCGGACTAGCGGGAGTGGTCGAGCAGTACTTC.

This chain links TRBV7-8 with TRBJ2-5; 8 positions agree with TRBD1. Germline CDR1 and CDR2: SGHVS and FQNEAQ. This CDR3 is built from 15 residues. The ends lost 3 bases at V and 5 bases at J; junction bases unmatched: 8. CDR3: CASSFLDRGGETQYF. CDR3 in DNA: TGTGCCAGCAGCTTCTTAGACAGGGGTGGTGAGACCCAGTACTTC.

This chain's CDR3 is CATSASSGRIGGSYNEQFF. The CDR3 DNA reads as TGTGCCACCAGTGCCTCTAGCGGGAGAATAGGTGGATCCTACAATGAGCAGTTCTTC. The rearrangement joins TRBV24-1 to TRBJ2-1, with 10 positions matching TRBD2. The CDR3 totals 19 residues. CDR1 and CDR2 from the germline V gene are KGHDR and SFDVKD. Trimming took 5 bases from V and 1 from J; bases not matched to a gene: 13.